This T cell receptor (beta chain) was obtained from a study of shared clonotypes between healthy human individuals. Broader study findings: It was only blood that was sampled, and tissue repertoires likely differ.

As to this clone: The antigen remains unidentified.

Assay used: immunoSEQ multiplex PCR; TCRdb lists only in-frame clones, some missing. The data show about 2.4 million clones, 80% to 95% seen once. Both subsets, CD45RA+ naive and CD45RA-negative memory, were split from the CD4+ cells. Sequenced: naive CD4+ T cells from PBMCs. The sample's subset: CD45RA+ positively selected. This sequence originates from a man aged 18 to 30 in good health. Some clones in this sample may be carry-over from other donors' samples.

CDR3 sequence: CASSPGLAILETQYF. As DNA, the CDR3 is TGTGCCAGCAGCCCGGGACTAGCGATTTTAGAGACCCAGTACTTC. This chain links TRBV7-2 with TRBJ2-5, with 10 positions matching TRBD2. Germline assignment: CDR1 SGHTA and CDR2 FQGNSA. The J segment lost 4 bases and the V segment lost 5 bases, leaving 7 bases of the junction unmatched. The CDR3 runs 15 residues.